This entry describes one TCR beta chain. The source of the sample is a study of cytomegalovirus exposure and HLA in healthy donors. The V and J ends lost 7 bases and 2 bases respectively, with 15 bases between them. Germline CDR1 SEHNR, CDR2 FQNEAQ (reference sequence). The CDR3 totals 15 residues. The PCR employed 60 Vbeta primers together with 13 Jbeta primers. Repertoires were generated with immunoSEQ multiplex PCR, while TCRdb's copy carries only in-frame clones and drops some. This table holds 150,000 to 200,000 clones. The rearrangement uses TRBV7-9 and TRBJ2-1; the D gene is possibly TRBD2 (6 bases). The clonotype comes from a man aged 25 to 45 in good health and CMV-seronegative. The sample was PBMCs. CDR3 bases: TGTGCCAGCAACCGGGGAGGTGTGACCTACAATGAGCAGTTCTTC. Protein sequence: CASNRGGVTYNEQFF.